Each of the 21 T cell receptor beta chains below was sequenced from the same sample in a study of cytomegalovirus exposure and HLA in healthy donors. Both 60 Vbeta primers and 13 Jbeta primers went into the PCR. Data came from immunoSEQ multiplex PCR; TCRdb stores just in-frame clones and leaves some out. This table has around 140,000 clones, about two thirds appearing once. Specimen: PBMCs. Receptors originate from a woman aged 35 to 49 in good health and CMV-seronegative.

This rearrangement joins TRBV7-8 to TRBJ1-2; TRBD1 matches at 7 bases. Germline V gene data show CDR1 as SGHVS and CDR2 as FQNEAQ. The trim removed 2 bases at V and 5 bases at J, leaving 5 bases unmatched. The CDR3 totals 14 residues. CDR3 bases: TGTGCCAGCAGCTTAAGACCACAGGGGTATGGCTACACCTTC. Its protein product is CASSLRPQGYGYTF.

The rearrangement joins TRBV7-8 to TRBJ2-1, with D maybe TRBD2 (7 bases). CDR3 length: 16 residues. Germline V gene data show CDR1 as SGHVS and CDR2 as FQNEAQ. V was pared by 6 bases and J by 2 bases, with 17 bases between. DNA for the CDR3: TGTGCCAGCAGACTTCTTGGGGGGGGGCCCTACAATGAGCAGTTCTTC. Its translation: CASRLLGGGPYNEQFF.

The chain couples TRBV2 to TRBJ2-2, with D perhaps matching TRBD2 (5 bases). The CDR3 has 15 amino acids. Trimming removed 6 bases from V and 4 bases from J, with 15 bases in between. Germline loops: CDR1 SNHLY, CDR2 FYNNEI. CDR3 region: CASSPSDWPTGELFF. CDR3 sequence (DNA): TGTGCCAGCAGCCCATCGGACTGGCCCACCGGGGAGCTGTTTTTT.

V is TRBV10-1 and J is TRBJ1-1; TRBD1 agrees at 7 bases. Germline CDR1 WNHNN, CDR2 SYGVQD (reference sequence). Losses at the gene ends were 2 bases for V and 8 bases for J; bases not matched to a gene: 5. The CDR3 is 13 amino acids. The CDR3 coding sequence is TGCGCCAGCAGTGAGCTAAGGGACAGAGAAGCTTTCTTT. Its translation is CASSELRDREAFF.

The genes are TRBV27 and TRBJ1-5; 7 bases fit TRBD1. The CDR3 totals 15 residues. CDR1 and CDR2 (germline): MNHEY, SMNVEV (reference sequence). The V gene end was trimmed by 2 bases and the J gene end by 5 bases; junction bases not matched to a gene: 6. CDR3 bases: TGTGCCAGCAGTTTAAGTAGGGGGCCCTATCAGCCCCAGCATTTT. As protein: CASSLSRGPYQPQHF.

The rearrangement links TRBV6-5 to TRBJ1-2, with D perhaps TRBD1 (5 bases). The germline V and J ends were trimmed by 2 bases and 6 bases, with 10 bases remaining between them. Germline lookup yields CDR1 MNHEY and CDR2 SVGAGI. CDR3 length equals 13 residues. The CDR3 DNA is TGTGCCAGCAGTTACCATGGGGCGGATGGCTACACCTTC. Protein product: CASSYHGADGYTF.

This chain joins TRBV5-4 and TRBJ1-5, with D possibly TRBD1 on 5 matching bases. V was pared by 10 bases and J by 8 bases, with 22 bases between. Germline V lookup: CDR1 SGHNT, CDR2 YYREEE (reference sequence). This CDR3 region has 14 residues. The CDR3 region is CAQLGRAGRKPQHF. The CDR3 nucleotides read TGTGCCCAGCTAGGGAGGGCAGGGAGGAAGCCCCAGCATTTT.

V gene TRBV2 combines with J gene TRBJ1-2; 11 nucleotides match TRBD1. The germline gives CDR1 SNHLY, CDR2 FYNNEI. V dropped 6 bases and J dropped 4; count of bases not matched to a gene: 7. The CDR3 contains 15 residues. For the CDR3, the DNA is TGTGCCAGCAGGAAGGACAGGGGGCTTATCTATGGCTACACCTTC. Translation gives CASRKDRGLIYGYTF.

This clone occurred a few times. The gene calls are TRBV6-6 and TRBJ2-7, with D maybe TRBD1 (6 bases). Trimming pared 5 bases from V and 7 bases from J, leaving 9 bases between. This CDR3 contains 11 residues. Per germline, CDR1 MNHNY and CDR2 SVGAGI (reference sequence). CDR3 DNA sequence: TGTGCCAGCAGTAACACAGGGGAGCAGTACTTC. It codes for CASSNTGEQYF.

The CDR3 region is CASSLGSGISPLHF. The CDR3 coding sequence is TGTGCCAGCAGCTTAGGGTCAGGGATTTCACCCCTCCACTTT. V and J are TRBV11-2 and TRBJ1-6, with a possible D match to TRBD1 (5 bases). The CDR3 extends over 14 amino acids. The V end was cut by 1 base, the J end by 9 bases, with 10 bases between. The germline CDR1 and CDR2 sequences are SGHAT and FQNNGV.

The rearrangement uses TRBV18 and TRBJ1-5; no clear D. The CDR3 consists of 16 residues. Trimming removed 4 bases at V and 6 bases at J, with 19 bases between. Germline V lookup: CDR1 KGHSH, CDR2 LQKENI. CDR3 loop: CASSLPPRTLGQPQHF. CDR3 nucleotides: TGTGCCAGCTCACTACCTCCCCGGACTCTCGGTCAGCCCCAGCATTTT.

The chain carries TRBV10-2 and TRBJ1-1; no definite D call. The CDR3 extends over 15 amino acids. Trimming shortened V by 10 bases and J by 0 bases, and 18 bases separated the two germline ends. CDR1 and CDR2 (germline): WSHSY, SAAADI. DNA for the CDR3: TGCGCCACCATGGGGAGGGTTGTTTTGAACACTGAAGCTTTCTTT. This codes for CATMGRVVLNTEAFF.

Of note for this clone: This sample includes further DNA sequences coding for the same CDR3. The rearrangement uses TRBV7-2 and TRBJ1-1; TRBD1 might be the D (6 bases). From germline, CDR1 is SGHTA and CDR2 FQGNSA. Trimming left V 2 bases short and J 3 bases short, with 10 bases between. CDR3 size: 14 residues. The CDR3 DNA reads TGTGCCAGCAGCTTATCTCCAGGGGACACTGAAGCTTTCTTT. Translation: CASSLSPGDTEAFF.

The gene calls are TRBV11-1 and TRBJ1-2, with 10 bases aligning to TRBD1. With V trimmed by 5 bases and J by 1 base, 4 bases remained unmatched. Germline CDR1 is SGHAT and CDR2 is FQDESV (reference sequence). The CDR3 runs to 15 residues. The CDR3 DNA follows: TGTGCCAGCAGCCGACGGGACAGGGGTAACTATGGCTACACCTTC. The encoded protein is CASSRRDRGNYGYTF.

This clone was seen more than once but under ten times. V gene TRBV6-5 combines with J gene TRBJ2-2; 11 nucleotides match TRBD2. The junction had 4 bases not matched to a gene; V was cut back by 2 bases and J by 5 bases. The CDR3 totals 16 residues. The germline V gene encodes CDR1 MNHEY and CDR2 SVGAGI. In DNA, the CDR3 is TGTGCCAGCAGTTACCTCCGACTAGCGGGAACCGGGGAGCTGTTTTTT. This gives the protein CASSYLRLAGTGELFF.

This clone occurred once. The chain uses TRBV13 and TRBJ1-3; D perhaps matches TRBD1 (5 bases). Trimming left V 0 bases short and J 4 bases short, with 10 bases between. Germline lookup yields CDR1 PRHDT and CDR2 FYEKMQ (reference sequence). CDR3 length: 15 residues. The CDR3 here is CASSLGGAKGNTIYF. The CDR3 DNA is TGTGCCAGCAGCTTAGGTGGGGCGAAAGGAAACACCATATATTTT.

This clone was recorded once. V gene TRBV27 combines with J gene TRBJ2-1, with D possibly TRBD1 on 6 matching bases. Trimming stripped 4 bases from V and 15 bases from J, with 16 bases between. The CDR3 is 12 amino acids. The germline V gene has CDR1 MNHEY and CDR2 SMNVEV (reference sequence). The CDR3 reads CASSSTRQVPFF. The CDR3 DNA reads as TGTGCCAGCAGTTCAACCCGACAGGTTCCGTTCTTC.

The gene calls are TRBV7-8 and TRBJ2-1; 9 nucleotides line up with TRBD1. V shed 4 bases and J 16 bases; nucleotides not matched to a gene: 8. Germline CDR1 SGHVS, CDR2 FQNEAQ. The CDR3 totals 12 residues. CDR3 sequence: CASSYNRDRAFF. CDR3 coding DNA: TGTGCCAGCAGCTACAACCGGGACAGGGCTTTCTTC. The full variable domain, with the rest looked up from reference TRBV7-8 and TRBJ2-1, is GAGVSQSPRYKVAKRGQDVALRCDPISGHVSLFWYQQALGQGPEFLTYFQNEAQLDKSGLPSDRFFAERPEGSVSTLKIQRTQQEDSAVYLCASSYNRDRAFFGPGTRLTVL.

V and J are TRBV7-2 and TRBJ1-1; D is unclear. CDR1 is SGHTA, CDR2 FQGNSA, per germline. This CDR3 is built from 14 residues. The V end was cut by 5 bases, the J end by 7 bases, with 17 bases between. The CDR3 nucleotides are TGTGCCAGCAGCCCCGACCGGTACAGCCGTGAAGCTTTCTTT. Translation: CASSPDRYSREAFF.

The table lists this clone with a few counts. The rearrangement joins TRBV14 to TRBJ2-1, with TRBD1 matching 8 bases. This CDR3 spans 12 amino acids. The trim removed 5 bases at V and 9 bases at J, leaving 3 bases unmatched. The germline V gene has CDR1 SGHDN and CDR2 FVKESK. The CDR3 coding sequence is TGTGCCAGCAGCGAGACAGGGGTTGAGCAGTTCTTC. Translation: CASSETGVEQFF.

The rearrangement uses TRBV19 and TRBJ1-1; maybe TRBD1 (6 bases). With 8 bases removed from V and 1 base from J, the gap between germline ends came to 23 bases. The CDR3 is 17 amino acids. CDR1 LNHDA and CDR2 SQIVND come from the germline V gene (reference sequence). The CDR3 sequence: CASSSRGQGQTNTEAFF. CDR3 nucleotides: TGTGCCAGTTCAAGTAGGGGTCAAGGACAGACGAACACTGAAGCTTTCTTT.